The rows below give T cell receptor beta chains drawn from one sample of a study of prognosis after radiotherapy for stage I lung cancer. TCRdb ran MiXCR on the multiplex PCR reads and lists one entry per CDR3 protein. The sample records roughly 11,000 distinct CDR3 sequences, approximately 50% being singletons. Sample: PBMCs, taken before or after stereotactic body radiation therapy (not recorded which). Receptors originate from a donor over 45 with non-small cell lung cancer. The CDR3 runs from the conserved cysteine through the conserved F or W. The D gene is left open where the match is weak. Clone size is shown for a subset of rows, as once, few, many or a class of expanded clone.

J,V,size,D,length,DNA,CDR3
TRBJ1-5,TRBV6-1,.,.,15,TGTGCCAGCAGTCCGACAGTTTATAGCAATCAGCCCCAGCATTTT,CASSPTVYSNQPQHF
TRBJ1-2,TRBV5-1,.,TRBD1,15,TGCGCCAGCAGCTTAGGACAGGGCGGGCCCTATGGCTACACCTTC,CASSLGQGGPYGYTF
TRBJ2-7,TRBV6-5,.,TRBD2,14,TGTGCCAGCAGTTACTATTCAGGGAGGGACGAGCAGTACTTC,CASSYYSGRDEQYF
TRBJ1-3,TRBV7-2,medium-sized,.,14,TGTGCCAGCACCATAGACCCACTGGCGAACACCATATATTTT,CASTIDPLANTIYF
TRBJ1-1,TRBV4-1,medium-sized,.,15,TGCGCCAGCAGCCCCCAATGGGGGCGGGGCACTGAAGCTTTCTTT,CASSPQWGRGTEAFF
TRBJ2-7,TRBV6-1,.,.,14,TGTGCCAGCAGTGCCGGGACATGGGGCTACGAGCAGTACTTC,CASSAGTWGYEQYF
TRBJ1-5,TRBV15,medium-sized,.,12,TGTGCCACCAGCAGGGATAATCAGCCCCAGCATTTT,CATSRDNQPQHF
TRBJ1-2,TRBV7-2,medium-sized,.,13,TGTGCCAGCAGCTTAGTACCAGGGCATGGCTACACCTTC,CASSLVPGHGYTF
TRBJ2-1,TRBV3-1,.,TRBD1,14,TGTGCCAGCAGACAAGACAGGGCCTACAATGAGCAGTTCTTC,CASRQDRAYNEQFF
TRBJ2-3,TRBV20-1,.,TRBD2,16,TGCAGTGTATCACTAGCGGGAGTTGGGGGCACAGATACGCAGTATTTT,CSVSLAGVGGTDTQYF
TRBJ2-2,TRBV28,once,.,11,TGTGCCAGCATGGGTGCGGTGGAGCTGTTTTTT,CASMGAVELFF
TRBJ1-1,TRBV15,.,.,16,TGTGCCACCAGCATTTCCCGGAAAGGGCTTGTATCTGAAGCTTTCTTT,CATSISRKGLVSEAFF
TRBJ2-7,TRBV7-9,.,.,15,TGTGCCAGCAGCTTAGCTGGGGGCGCCACCTACGAGCAGTACTTC,CASSLAGGATYEQYF
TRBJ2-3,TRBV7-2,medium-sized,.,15,TGTGCCAGCAGCGCGGGACAGCCCTACACAGATACGCAGTATTTT,CASSAGQPYTDTQYF
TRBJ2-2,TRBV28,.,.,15,TGTGCCAGCAGTTTATCCGGGACGGGTGCCGGGGAGATGCTTTTT,CASSLSGTGAGEMLF
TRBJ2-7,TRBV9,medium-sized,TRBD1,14,TGTGCCAGCAGCAACCGGGACAGGGATTACGAGCAGTACTTC,CASSNRDRDYEQYF